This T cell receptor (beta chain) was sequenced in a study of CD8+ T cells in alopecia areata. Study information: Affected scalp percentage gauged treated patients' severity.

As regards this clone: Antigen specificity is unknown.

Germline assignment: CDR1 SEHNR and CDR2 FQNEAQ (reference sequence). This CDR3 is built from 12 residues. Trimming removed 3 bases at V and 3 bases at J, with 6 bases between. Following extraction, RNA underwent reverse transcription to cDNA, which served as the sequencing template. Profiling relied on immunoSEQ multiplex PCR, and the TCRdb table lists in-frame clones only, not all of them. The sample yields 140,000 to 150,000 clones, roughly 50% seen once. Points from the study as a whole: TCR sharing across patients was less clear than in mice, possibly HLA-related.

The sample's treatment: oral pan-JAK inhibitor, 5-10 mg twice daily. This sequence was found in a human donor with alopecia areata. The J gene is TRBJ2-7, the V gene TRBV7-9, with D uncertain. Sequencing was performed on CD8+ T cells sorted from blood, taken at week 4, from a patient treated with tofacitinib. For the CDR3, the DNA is TGTGCCAGCAGCTTCCATAGCTACGAGCAGTACTTC. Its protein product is CASSFHSYEQYF.